What follows are 6 T cell receptor beta chains derived from one specimen sequenced in a study of blood T cell repertoires in COVID-19. The assay was immunoSEQ multiplex PCR, and TCRdb's table has in-frame clones only and misses some. The table has some 240,000 clones, about 85% seen once. The sequencing sample was made of PBMCs or T cells enriched from blood (not recorded which). All receptors derive from a woman in her forties or fifties who had been exposed to COVID-19.

This chain links TRBV5-5 with TRBJ1-2; perhaps TRBD1 as D (5 bases). Trimming took 0 bases from V and 9 from J, leaving 21 bases between them. Germline V gene sequence: CDR1 SGHKS, CDR2 YYEKEE (reference sequence). CDR3 size: 16 residues. The CDR3 coding sequence is TGTGCCAGCAGCTTGGGGAAGGAGGGGCCCCTTCGGCGCTACACCTTC. It translates to CASSLGKEGPLRRYTF. The whole variable domain, filled in from reference TRBV5-5 and TRBJ1-2, reads DAGVTQSPTHLIKTRGQQVTLRCSPISGHKSVSWYQQVLGQGPQFIFQYYEKEERGRGNFPDRFSARQFPNYSSELNVNALLLGDSALYLCASSLGKEGPLRRYTFGSGTRLTVV.

The rearrangement joins TRBV7-2 to TRBJ2-3; 9 nucleotides agree with TRBD2. This CDR3 comprises 15 residues. Germline loops: CDR1 SGHTA, CDR2 FQGNSA. The trim removed 5 bases at V and 2 bases at J, leaving 5 bases unmatched. The CDR3 loop is CASSPPSGVTDTQYF. The CDR3 DNA sequence: TGTGCCAGCAGCCCCCCTAGCGGGGTCACAGATACGCAGTATTTT.

V gene TRBV20-1 combines with J gene TRBJ1-2; 8 bases line up with TRBD1. The CDR3 sequence is 16 residues long. Trimming removed 3 bases from V and 0 bases from J; junction bases left unmatched: 9. Germline values: CDR1 DFQATT, CDR2 SNEGSKA (reference sequence). The CDR3: CSASPDRAHSNYGYTF. The CDR3 nucleotides read TGCAGTGCTAGTCCGGACAGGGCCCACTCTAACTATGGCTACACCTTC.

The J gene is TRBJ2-7, the V gene TRBV18; 8 bases are a match to TRBD1. This CDR3 region has 14 residues. Germline V gene sequence: CDR1 KGHSH, CDR2 LQKENI. V lost 5 bases to trimming and J lost 2 bases; unmatched junction nucleotides: 5. CDR3 coding DNA: TGTGCCAGCTCAGCCAGGGGGCGACCCTACGAGCAGTACTTC. Translated: CASSARGRPYEQYF.

The rearrangement links TRBV6-5 to TRBJ1-1; possible D gene TRBD1, 5 bases. Germline CDR1 reads MNHEY; CDR2 reads SVGAGI. The CDR3 runs 13 residues. The V end lost 5 bases, the J end lost 4 bases, and 11 bases lay between the germline ends. CDR3 in DNA: TGTGCCAGCAGTCCGGGGGGGACCACTGAAGCTTTCTTT. Translation gives CASSPGGTTEAFF.

This chain links TRBV5-4 with TRBJ2-1; 8 bases align to TRBD1. Trimming took 2 bases from V and 6 from J; bases not matched to a gene: 10. Looked up from germline, CDR1 is SGHNT and CDR2 is YYREEE (reference sequence). The CDR3 is made up of 16 amino acids. For the CDR3, the DNA is TGTGCCAGCAGCTTAAGTGCCGGGACAGGCAGCAATGAGCAGTTCTTC. Protein: CASSLSAGTGSNEQFF.